One and the same sample provided the 28 T cell receptor beta chains below, sequenced in a study of post-analysis software for immune sequencing data. Presence of unique molecular identifiers characterized the TCR beta cDNA libraries. TCRdb redid the calling of the PCR reads with MiXCR, one entry per CDR3 protein. In the table there are 700,000 to 900,000 distinct CDR3 sequences, about half of which are singletons. Overall study results and limits: In patients, TRBV5-6, TRBV5-1 and TRBV20-1 belonged to five or six TRBV segments found more frequently than in controls.

Antigen specificity for these receptors is unknown. The sequencing input was blood. The receptors were gathered from a girl aged 10 to 17 with multiple sclerosis.

Notes on this clonotype: The junction does not match germline at one end; this may be a read error. The chain couples TRBV13 to TRBJ2-3, with D possibly being TRBD2 (6 bases). This CDR3 is built from 15 residues. Looked up from germline, CDR1 is PRHDT and CDR2 is FYEKMQ (reference sequence). The CDR3 loop reads CTSSFRGIGTDTQYF. As DNA, the CDR3 is TGTACCAGCAGCTTCCGGGGGATTGGCACAGATACGCAGTATTTT.

The V gene is TRBV7-2, the J gene TRBJ1-6, with D tentatively TRBD1 (6 bases). Germline loops: CDR1 SGHTA, CDR2 FQGNSA. The CDR3 covers 20 residues. Trimming shortened V by 1 base and J by 8 bases, and 27 bases separated the two germline ends. The CDR3: CASSLGAGKGRGLMDSPLHF. The CDR3 nucleotides are TGTGCCAGCAGCTTAGGAGCGGGTAAAGGGAGGGGGTTAATGGATTCACCCCTCCACTTT.

This clonotype was observed a handful of times. The chain couples TRBV5-1 to TRBJ2-5, with 8 bases lining up with TRBD2. V dropped 4 bases and J dropped 4; count of bases not matched to a gene: 9. This CDR3 contains 15 residues. Germline V gives CDR1 SGHRS, CDR2 YFSETQ. The CDR3 protein is CASSAIPAGVETQYF. For the CDR3, the DNA is TGCGCCAGCAGCGCCATTCCAGCGGGAGTAGAGACCCAGTACTTC.

This clonotype was observed a few times. The J gene is TRBJ1-6, the V gene TRBV6-5, with D possibly TRBD1 on 6 matching bases. V was clipped by 2 bases and J by 7 bases, with 9 bases between them. The CDR3 spans 14 residues. Germline V gene sequence: CDR1 MNHEY, CDR2 SVGAGI. The CDR3 DNA reads as TGTGCCAGCAGTTACGGGGGCCCAAATTCACCCCTCCACTTT. It translates to CASSYGGPNSPLHF.

V usage is TRBV25-1 and J usage is TRBJ1-1; D is ambiguous. Germline CDR1 and CDR2: MGHDK and SYGVNS. The length of the CDR3 is 14 residues. V shed 5 bases and J shed 3 bases, with 13 bases lying between them. The CDR3 is CASSWTRDDTEAFF. Written as DNA, the CDR3 is TGTGCCAGCAGTTGGACGAGGGATGACACTGAAGCTTTCTTT.

The chain uses TRBV15 and TRBJ2-3, with 8 bases aligning to TRBD2. Trimming at V came to 6 bases and at J to 2 bases, leaving 7 bases not matched to a gene. Germline CDR1 and CDR2: LNHNV and YYDKDF (reference sequence). This CDR3 contains 15 residues. CDR3 amino acids: CATRPSGGLTDTQYF. The DNA for the CDR3 is TGTGCCACCAGACCCTCGGGAGGGCTCACAGATACGCAGTATTTT.

The V call is TRBV15, the J call TRBJ2-7; D unclear. The CDR3 extends over 15 amino acids. V was pared by 3 bases and J by 6 bases, with 18 bases between. Germline V gene lookup returns CDR1 LNHNV and CDR2 YYDKDF (reference sequence). The CDR3 DNA sequence: TGTGCCACCAGCAGGGTTGATGACGGCTACGGCGAGCAGTACTTC. This codes for CATSRVDDGYGEQYF.

This CDR3 reads CSVEPGLAGDTQYF. The CDR3 coding sequence is TGCAGCGTCGAACCGGGACTAGCGGGAGATACGCAGTATTTT. The chain recombines TRBV29-1 with TRBJ2-3, with 12 bases matching TRBD2. The CDR3 extends over 14 amino acids. J lost 5 bases, V lost 6 bases, and 6 bases had no gene match. CDR1 and CDR2 (germline): SQVTM, ANQGSEA.

The chain has TRBV20-1 and TRBJ1-1; a possible D gene is TRBD1 (5 bases). There are 14 residues in the CDR3. V lost 6 bases and J 6 bases, leaving 20 bases between the germline ends. Germline CDR1 and CDR2: DFQATT and SNEGSKA (reference sequence). CDR3 residues: CSAQTGLNGAEAFF. For the CDR3, the DNA is TGCAGTGCCCAGACGGGACTTAACGGGGCTGAAGCTTTCTTT.

V usage is TRBV2 and J usage is TRBJ2-3; 12 nucleotides agree with TRBD2. The CDR3 runs to 15 residues. CDR1 is SNHLY and CDR2 is FYNNEI in the germline V gene. Germline trimming cut 7 bases from V and 5 bases from J; bases unmatched to any gene: 7. CDR3 amino acids: CASKIKLAGGDTQYF. The CDR3 DNA is TGTGCCAGCAAAATCAAACTAGCGGGAGGAGATACGCAGTATTTT.

The rearrangement links TRBV20-1 to TRBJ2-4; no clear D gene. Trimming stripped 2 bases from V and 13 bases from J, with 12 bases between. This CDR3 has 11 amino acids. The germline gives CDR1 DFQATT, CDR2 SNEGSKA (reference sequence). CDR3 amino acids: CSARIAIEQYF. The CDR3 coding sequence is TGCAGTGCTAGAATCGCAATAGAGCAGTACTTC.

The table lists this clonotype with a few counts. Sequence at one end of the junction differs from germline and may be a read error. V gene TRBV12-3 or TRBV12-4 combines with J gene TRBJ1-2; D call uncertain. CDR3 length: 13 residues. The CDR3 region is CVSSLESGYGYTF. The CDR3 DNA reads TGTGTCAGCAGTTTAGAGTCAGGCTATGGCTACACCTTC.

The rearrangement uses TRBV9 and TRBJ2-5; TRBD1 aligns across 7 bases. The closer fit of TRBJ2-7 to the DNA end suggests the J call may be wrong. The germline V gene encodes CDR1 SGDLS and CDR2 YYNGEE. The CDR3 loop spans 15 amino acids. CDR3 nucleotide sequence: TGTGCCAGCAGCTTTACCGGGACAGCCTCTTACGAGCAGTACTTC. This sequence encodes CASSFTGTASYEQYF.

This clonotype has just a few counts. The gene calls are TRBV5-1 and TRBJ2-1; 9 nucleotides agree with TRBD2. V shed 0 bases and J 1 base; nucleotides not matched to a gene: 2. Germline V gene lookup returns CDR1 SGHRS and CDR2 YFSETQ. There are 16 residues in the CDR3. The CDR3 DNA follows: TGCGCCAGCAGCTTGGCGCTAGCGGGGTCCTACAATGAGCAGTTCTTC. This sequence encodes CASSLALAGSYNEQFF.

This clonotype was seen only a few times. This sequence joins TRBV2 and TRBJ2-1; tentative D call: TRBD2 (6 bases). Trimming took 4 bases from V and 2 from J, leaving 24 bases between them. This CDR3 has 19 amino acids. The germline CDR1 and CDR2 sequences are SNHLY and FYNNEI. The CDR3, as DNA: TGTGCCAGCAGTGGGGCTTATGTAGTGGAGGGCGGTCCCTACAATGAGCAGTTCTTC. This translates into CASSGAYVVEGGPYNEQFF.

This clonotype was recorded once. The V and J genes are TRBV2 and TRBJ1-1; TRBD1 might be the D (5 bases). This CDR3 has 14 amino acids. From germline, CDR1 is SNHLY and CDR2 FYNNEI. V was pared by 4 bases and J by 6 bases, with 15 bases between. The CDR3 loop reads CASSGGPGDPEAFF. DNA for the CDR3: TGTGCCAGCAGTGGGGGCCCGGGGGACCCTGAAGCTTTCTTT.

The V call is TRBV11-3, the J call TRBJ2-5; 8 bases line up with TRBD2. Germline lookup yields CDR1 SGHNT and CDR2 YENEEA. The CDR3 extends over 14 amino acids. V trimming: 5 bases; J trimming: 5 bases; junction bases outside the gene matches: 7. DNA for the CDR3: TGTGCCAGCAGCATCCGACTAGCGAAGGAGACCCAGTACTTC. Protein: CASSIRLAKETQYF. The full variable domain, its missing parts supplied by reference TRBV11-3 and TRBJ2-5, is EAGVVQSPRYKIIEKKQPVAFWCNPISGHNTLYWYLQNLGQGPELLIRYENEEAVDDSQLPKDRFSAERLKGVDSTLKIQPAELGDSAVYLCASSIRLAKETQYFGPGTRLLVL.

This clonotype came up a few times. The chain carries TRBV29-1 and TRBJ2-3, with a possible D match to TRBD2 (6 bases). This CDR3 has 20 amino acids. V was clipped by 0 bases and J by 3 bases, with 28 bases between them. Looked up from germline, CDR1 is SQVTM and CDR2 is ANQGSEA. The CDR3 protein is CSVEDVKGLKTARRTDTQYF. In nucleotides, the CDR3 is TGCAGCGTTGAAGATGTCAAGGGACTTAAAACGGCTAGAAGAACAGATACGCAGTATTTT.

This clonotype was counted once. The V call is TRBV29-1, the J call TRBJ1-1; D remains unclear. Deletions cut 2 bases from V and 5 bases from J, with 18 bases between. Germline assignment: CDR1 SQVTM and CDR2 ANQGSEA. The CDR3 is 15 amino acids. The CDR3 loop is CSVENVQAGRTEAFF. The CDR3 region has the DNA TGCAGCGTTGAAAATGTCCAGGCCGGACGGACTGAAGCTTTCTTT.

The chain uses TRBV6-6 and TRBJ2-4; no reliable D call. The J call may be wrong; the DNA end is better matched by TRBJ2-7. The CDR3 covers 12 residues. Germline loops: CDR1 MNHNY, CDR2 SVGAGI (reference sequence). CDR3 bases: TGTGCCAGCAGTGCCGTGGGCGGCGAGCAGTACTTC. This translates into CASSAVGGEQYF.

This clonotype was seen a few times. This chain uses TRBV5-5 with TRBJ1-2; D is uncertain. CDR3 length equals 11 residues. Germline V lookup: CDR1 SGHKS, CDR2 YYEKEE (reference sequence). V was shortened by 0 bases and J by 8 bases, with 5 bases between the two germline ends. CDR3 loop: CASSLVAGYTF. The CDR3 DNA is TGTGCCAGCAGCTTGGTGGCCGGCTACACCTTC.

V gene TRBV5-1 combines with J gene TRBJ2-5; D is perhaps TRBD2 (6 bases). The DNA end is a closer match to TRBJ2-7, so the J assignment may be wrong. In germline, CDR1 is SGHRS, CDR2 YFSETQ. The CDR3 is 15 residues long. The CDR3 DNA is TGCGCCAGCCGGCCAACGGACGGGAGCTCCTACGAGCAGTACTTC. Translation: CASRPTDGSSYEQYF.

The J gene is TRBJ2-3, the V gene TRBV5-1; D gene unclear. CDR1 SGHRS and CDR2 YFSETQ come from the germline V gene. CDR3 length: 15 residues. V lost 7 bases and J lost 0, with 15 bases in between. The CDR3 DNA follows: TGCGCCAGCTGCCACGACTCAAAAAGCACAGATACGCAGTATTTT. Residues: CASCHDSKSTDTQYF.

This clonotype was seen a handful of times. This sequence joins TRBV12-3 or TRBV12-4 and TRBJ2-1; 9 positions match TRBD2. The V and J ends lost 3 bases and 7 bases, in that order; junction bases with no gene match: 7. The CDR3 is made up of 15 amino acids. CDR3 sequence: CASSFRREGWNEQFF. Here the CDR3 DNA reads TGTGCCAGCAGTTTCCGGCGGGAGGGCTGGAATGAGCAGTTCTTC.

A note on this clonotype: The junction does not match germline at one end; this may be a read error. V and J are TRBV12-3 or TRBV12-4 and TRBJ1-4, with 8 nucleotides matching TRBD1. This CDR3 comprises 15 residues. The CDR3: CASSPDRATTEKLFF. The DNA for the CDR3 is TGTGCCAGCAGTCCGGACAGGGCAACTACTGAAAAACTGTTTTTT.

The chain links TRBV12-3 or TRBV12-4 to TRBJ2-2; 11 bases align to TRBD2. The CDR3 length is 15 residues. V shed 5 bases, J shed 5 bases, and the junction held 4 bases outside the gene matches. CDR3 sequence: CASSPGLAETGELFF. DNA of the CDR3: TGTGCCAGCAGTCCGGGACTAGCGGAAACCGGGGAGCTGTTTTTT.

The rearrangement joins TRBV6-1 to TRBJ2-3, with TRBD2 matching over 10 bases. The CDR3 totals 18 residues. J was trimmed by 4 bases and V by 4 bases; bases with no gene match: 14. Germline values: CDR1 MNHNS, CDR2 SASEGT. This CDR3 reads CASSGPSGSMGLADTQYF. DNA for the CDR3: TGTGCCAGCAGTGGGCCTAGCGGGAGCATGGGGTTAGCAGATACGCAGTATTTT.

This clonotype is deemed medium-sized. This chain connects TRBV12-3 or TRBV12-4 to TRBJ1-1; no clear D gene. This CDR3 is 12 amino acids long. Trimming took 5 bases from V and 7 from J, leaving 11 bases between them. CDR3 in amino acids: CASSMREGEAFF. In DNA form, the CDR3 reads TGTGCCAGCAGTATGCGGGAGGGTGAAGCTTTCTTT.